A single sample is the source of the 22 T cell receptor beta chains below, sequenced in a study of CD8+CD57+ T cells in acquired aplastic anemia. Using genomic DNA as the template, TCR beta VDJ and CDR3 profiling was carried out. A single record per CDR3 protein comes from TCRdb applying MiXCR to the reads. Among roughly 61,000 distinct CDR3 sequences, roughly 54% were seen once, and the ten largest hold about 2.5%. The sequencing sample was made of sorted CD4+, CD8+, or CD8+CD57+ T cells (not recorded which) from PBMCs. Receptors were obtained from a human donor in good health, serving as a control.

The chain has TRBV19 and TRBJ2-7; a weak D match, TRBD1 (6 bases). The CDR3 sequence is 12 residues long. CDR1 is LNHDA and CDR2 is SQIVND in the germline V gene (reference sequence). CDR3: CARDDRPYEQYF. In DNA, the CDR3 is TGTGCTAGAGACGACAGGCCATACGAGCAGTACTTC.

There are many counts of this clonotype. The rearrangement links TRBV5-1 to TRBJ2-3; D may be TRBD1 or TRBD2 (5 bases each). Germline V gives CDR1 SGHRS, CDR2 YFSETQ. The CDR3 covers 18 residues. Trimming took 3 bases from V and 2 from J, leaving 22 bases between them. The CDR3 bases are TGCGCCAGCAGCTCGCAGGCACGGGGCTCGAAAATCACAGATACGCAGTATTTT. Amino acids: CASSSQARGSKITDTQYF.

This clonotype was observed many times. CDR3 protein: CASSPTRANTGELFF. CDR3 nucleotide sequence: TGTGCCAGCAGCCCGACTAGAGCGAACACCGGGGAGCTGTTTTTT. This chain connects TRBV3-1 to TRBJ2-2, with TRBD2 as a possible D gene (6 bases). Germline CDR1 is LGHDT and CDR2 is YNNKEL (reference sequence). This CDR3 has 15 residues. V was shortened by 4 bases and J by 0 bases, with 9 bases between the two germline ends. The variable domain in full, with the rest retrieved from reference TRBV3-1 and TRBJ2-2, is DTAVSQTPKYLVTQMGNDKSIKCEQNLGHDTMYWYKQDSKKFLKIMFSYNNKELIINETVPNRFSPKSPDKAHLNLHINSLELGDSAVYFCASSPTRANTGELFFGEGSRLTVL.

This clonotype was detected ten times or more. This rearrangement joins TRBV20-1 to TRBJ2-1, with 8 bases lining up with TRBD1. The J segment lost 9 bases and the V segment lost 7 bases, leaving 8 bases of the junction unmatched. Germline loops: CDR1 DFQATT, CDR2 SNEGSKA (reference sequence). This CDR3 contains 12 residues. CDR3 nucleotides: TGCAGTGGATCGGACAGGGTGACTGAGCAGTTCTTC. Residues: CSGSDRVTEQFF.

This sequence joins TRBV12-3 or TRBV12-4 and TRBJ1-2; D perhaps matches TRBD1 (5 bases). The ends were cut back, 3 bases at V and 6 bases at J, with 11 bases in the middle. The CDR3 length is 13 residues. The CDR3: CASSLGGTDGYTF. The CDR3 DNA reads as TGTGCCAGCAGTTTGGGGGGGACGGATGGCTACACCTTC.

V and J are TRBV19 and TRBJ2-3; TRBD2 matches 10 bases. The ends lost 5 bases at V and 1 base at J; junction bases unmatched: 3. Per germline, CDR1 LNHDA and CDR2 SQIVND (reference sequence). The CDR3 runs to 15 residues. CDR3 sequence: CASSLGLAGTDTQYF. For the CDR3, the DNA is TGTGCCAGTAGTCTCGGACTAGCGGGCACAGATACGCAGTATTTT.

The chain employs TRBV2 and TRBJ2-2; TRBD1 is a possible D gene (6 bases). With 4 bases removed from V and 13 bases from J, the gap between germline ends came to 16 bases. This CDR3 region has 13 residues. Germline CDR1 SNHLY, CDR2 FYNNEI. The CDR3 DNA reads TGTGCCAGCAGTGGACAGGTCCCTAAGGGGCTGTTTTTT. Residues: CASSGQVPKGLFF.

The V gene is TRBV7-3, the J gene TRBJ2-7, with 10 bases lining up with TRBD2. The CDR3 runs to 18 residues. Per germline, CDR1 SGHTA and CDR2 FQGTGA. With 3 bases clipped from V and 0 bases from J, the junction kept 11 bases outside the gene matches. For the CDR3, the DNA is TGTGCCAGCAGCTTCGGTTTAGTCTCTAGCGGGAGCTCCTACGAGCAGTACTTC. Translating it yields CASSFGLVSSGSSYEQYF.

The J gene is TRBJ1-4, the V gene TRBV15; TRBD1 agrees at 7 bases. Germline V CDR1 and CDR2: LNHNV, YYDKDF (reference sequence). The V segment lost 0 bases and the J segment 2 bases; nucleotides outside the gene matches: 3. The CDR3 loop spans 16 amino acids. Here the CDR3 DNA reads TGTGCCACCAGCAGAGATATGGGACAGACTAATGAAAAACTGTTTTTT. Translation: CATSRDMGQTNEKLFF.

Many counts were recorded for this clonotype. J is TRBJ1-5 and V is TRBV19; 7 bases align to TRBD1. CDR1 and CDR2 from the germline V gene are LNHDA and SQIVND (reference sequence). Trimming cost V 4 bases and J 5 bases; bases outside gene matches: 8. There are 15 residues in the CDR3. The CDR3 loop is CASSTPGQPDQPQHF. The CDR3 nucleotides are TGTGCCAGTAGTACTCCGGGACAGCCCGATCAGCCCCAGCATTTT.

The chain couples TRBV7-2 to TRBJ2-1; 8 nucleotides match TRBD2. The V gene's germline CDR1 is SGHTA and CDR2 FQGNSA. CDR3 size: 18 residues. V shed 0 bases, J shed 9 bases, and the junction held 16 bases outside the gene matches. Here the CDR3 reads CASSLAPRLANGVGEQFF. In DNA, the CDR3 is TGTGCCAGCAGCTTAGCTCCTAGACTAGCGAACGGGGTCGGTGAGCAGTTCTTC.

The chain is built from TRBV25-1 and TRBJ1-6; D gene ambiguous. CDR3 length equals 11 residues. Between the trimmed V and J ends, which lost 6 bases and 10 bases, there was a span of 7 bases. Germline loops: CDR1 MGHDK, CDR2 SYGVNS. CDR3 nucleotides: TGTGCCAGCAGCCCGGGATCACCCCTCCACTTT. Amino acid sequence: CASSPGSPLHF.

Comment on this clonotype: A much larger clone differs by one base, so this may be a read error. The chain couples TRBV6-1 to TRBJ1-5; possible D gene TRBD1, 5 bases. Germline V gives CDR1 MNHNS, CDR2 SASEGT. V was shortened by 4 bases and J by 11 bases, with 18 bases between the two germline ends. This CDR3 region has 14 residues. The CDR3 DNA reads as TGTGCCAGCAGTGGTCGGGCAGGCTTGACAGCCCAGCATTTT. Amino acids: CASSGRAGLTAQHF.

The table lists this clonotype with a few counts. The chain links TRBV2 to TRBJ1-5; D remains ambiguous. The length of the CDR3 is 15 residues. The germline gives CDR1 SNHLY, CDR2 FYNNEI. Trimming pared 0 bases from V and 9 bases from J, leaving 15 bases between. CDR3 sequence: CASSEAGGWRGPQHF. CDR3 coding DNA: TGTGCCAGCAGTGAAGCTGGCGGGTGGAGAGGGCCCCAGCATTTT.

This clonotype was recorded only once. The rearrangement joins TRBV5-1 to TRBJ2-7, with D tentatively TRBD2 (6 bases). Germline CDR1 and CDR2: SGHRS and YFSETQ. The CDR3 loop spans 15 amino acids. The V and J ends lost 0 bases and 2 bases respectively, with 12 bases between them. CDR3 in amino acids: CASSLAGRTPYEQYF. Here the CDR3 DNA reads TGCGCCAGCAGCTTGGCGGGGAGGACCCCCTACGAGCAGTACTTC.

This clonotype was found many times. This chain links TRBV5-4 with TRBJ2-7, with D perhaps TRBD2 (6 bases). V was cut by 3 bases and J by 4 bases, with 17 bases left in between. CDR3 size: 15 residues. Germline V gene lookup returns CDR1 SGHNT and CDR2 YYREEE (reference sequence). CDR3 region: CASSSGGGRPYEQYF. CDR3 nucleotide sequence: TGTGCCAGCAGCTCCGGGGGTGGGAGGCCTTACGAGCAGTACTTC. The full variable domain, its missing parts supplied by reference TRBV5-4 and TRBJ2-7, is ETGVTQSPTHLIKTRGQQVTLRCSSQSGHNTVSWYQQALGQGPQFIFQYYREEENGRGNFPPRFSGLQFPNYSSELNVNALELDDSALYLCASSSGGGRPYEQYFGPGTRLTVT.

In its sample, this clonotype was seen many times. The chain recombines TRBV5-1 with TRBJ2-5; 10 nucleotides agree with TRBD1. Per germline, CDR1 SGHRS and CDR2 YFSETQ. Germline trimming cut 1 base from V and 5 bases from J; bases unmatched to any gene: 8. The length of the CDR3 is 16 residues. Written as DNA, the CDR3 is TGCGCCAGCAGCTTGACCCCCCCGGGACAGGGGGAGACCCAGTACTTC. Translating it yields CASSLTPPGQGETQYF.

This clonotype was seen at least ten times. This chain joins TRBV19 and TRBJ1-6; TRBD1 agrees at 8 bases. This CDR3 has 17 residues. V trimming: 4 bases; J trimming: 7 bases; junction bases outside the gene matches: 12. In germline, CDR1 is LNHDA, CDR2 SQIVND (reference sequence). The CDR3 region has the DNA TGTGCCAGTAGTACGAGACAGGGGCGCACGAAAAATTCACCCCTCCACTTT. Translating gives CASSTRQGRTKNSPLHF.

V gene TRBV29-1 combines with J gene TRBJ2-2; unclear D gene. Germline V gene data show CDR1 as SQVTM and CDR2 as ANQGSEA. V lost 0 bases to trimming and J lost 0 bases, with 5 bases between them. The CDR3 sequence is 14 residues long. DNA of the CDR3: TGCAGCGTTGAAGAGGCGGCGAACACCGGGGAGCTGTTTTTT. Translating gives CSVEEAANTGELFF.

The V gene is TRBV2, the J gene TRBJ1-1; no clear D. Germline CDR1 reads SNHLY; CDR2 reads FYNNEI. V lost 5 bases to trimming and J lost 7 bases, with 5 bases between them. The CDR3 is made up of 10 amino acids. The CDR3 DNA reads TGTGCCAGCAGTCGGGATGAAGCTTTCTTT. Amino acid sequence: CASSRDEAFF.

There are a few counts of this clonotype. The gene calls are TRBV25-1 and TRBJ2-3, with D possibly called TRBD1 or TRBD2 (6 bases each). Between the trimmed V and J ends, which lost 4 bases and 4 bases, there was a span of 12 bases. CDR1 MGHDK and CDR2 SYGVNS come from the germline V gene. The length of the CDR3 is 14 residues. Here the CDR3 DNA reads TGTGCCAGCAGTGGACAGGCTAGCGCAGATACGCAGTATTTT. This translates into CASSGQASADTQYF.

The chain couples TRBV9 to TRBJ1-2; unclear D gene. The CDR3 length is 12 residues. Trimming pared 7 bases from V and 1 base from J, leaving 8 bases between. Germline CDR1 is SGDLS and CDR2 is YYNGEE. CDR3 region: CASATDNYGYTF. The CDR3, as DNA: TGTGCCAGCGCGACGGATAACTATGGCTACACCTTC.